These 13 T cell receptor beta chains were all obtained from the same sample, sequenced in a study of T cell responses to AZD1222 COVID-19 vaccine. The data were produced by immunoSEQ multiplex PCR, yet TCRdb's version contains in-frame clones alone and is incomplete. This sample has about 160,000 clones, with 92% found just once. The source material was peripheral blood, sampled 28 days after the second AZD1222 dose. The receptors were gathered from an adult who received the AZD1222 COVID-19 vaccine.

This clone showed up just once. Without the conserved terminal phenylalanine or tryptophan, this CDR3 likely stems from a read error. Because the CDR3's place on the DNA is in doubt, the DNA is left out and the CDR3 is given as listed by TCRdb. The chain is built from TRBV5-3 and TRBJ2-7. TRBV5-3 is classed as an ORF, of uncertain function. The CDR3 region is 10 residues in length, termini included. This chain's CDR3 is CARSLGPTRG.

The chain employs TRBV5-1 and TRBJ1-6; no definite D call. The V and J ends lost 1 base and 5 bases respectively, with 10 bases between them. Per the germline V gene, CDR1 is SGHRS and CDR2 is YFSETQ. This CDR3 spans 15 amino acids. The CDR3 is CASSLRSVDNSPLHF. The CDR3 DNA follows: TGCGCCAGCAGCTTGAGGAGCGTAGATAATTCACCCCTCCACTTT.

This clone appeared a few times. The CDR3 loop reads CASSPATGGTEEQYF. CDR3 sequence (DNA): TGTGCCAGCAGCCCTGCGACAGGGGGAACGGAAGAGCAGTACTTC. This sequence joins TRBV6-6 and TRBJ2-7, with 9 positions matching TRBD1. The CDR3 extends over 15 amino acids. J was trimmed by 7 bases and V by 6 bases; bases with no gene match: 13. From germline, CDR1 is MNHNY and CDR2 SVGAGI (reference sequence).

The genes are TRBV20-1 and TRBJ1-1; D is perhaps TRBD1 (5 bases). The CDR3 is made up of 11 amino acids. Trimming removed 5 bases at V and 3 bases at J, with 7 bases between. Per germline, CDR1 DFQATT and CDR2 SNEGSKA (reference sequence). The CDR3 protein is CSAARDTEAFF. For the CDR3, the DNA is TGCAGTGCTGCCAGGGACACTGAAGCTTTCTTT.

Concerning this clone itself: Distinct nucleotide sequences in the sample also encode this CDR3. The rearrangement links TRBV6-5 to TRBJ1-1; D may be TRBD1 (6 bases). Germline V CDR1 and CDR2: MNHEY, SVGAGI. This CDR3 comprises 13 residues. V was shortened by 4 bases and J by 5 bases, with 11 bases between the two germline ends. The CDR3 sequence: CASSSPGTTEAFF. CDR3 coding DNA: TGTGCCAGCAGTTCGCCGGGGACAACTGAAGCTTTCTTT.

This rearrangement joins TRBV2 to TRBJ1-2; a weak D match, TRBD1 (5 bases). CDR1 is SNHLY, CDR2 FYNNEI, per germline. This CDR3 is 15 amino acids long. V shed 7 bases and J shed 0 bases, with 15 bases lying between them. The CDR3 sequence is CASTLPGIANYGYTF. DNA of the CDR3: TGTGCCAGCACCCTCCCAGGGATAGCTAACTATGGCTACACCTTC.

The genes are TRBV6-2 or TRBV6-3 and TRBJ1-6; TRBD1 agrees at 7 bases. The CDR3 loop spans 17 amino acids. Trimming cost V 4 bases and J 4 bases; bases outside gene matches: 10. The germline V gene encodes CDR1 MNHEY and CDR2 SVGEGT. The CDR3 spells CASSSIPTGKYNSPLHF. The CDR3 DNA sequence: TGTGCCAGCAGTTCTATCCCGACAGGGAAATATAATTCACCCCTCCACTTT.

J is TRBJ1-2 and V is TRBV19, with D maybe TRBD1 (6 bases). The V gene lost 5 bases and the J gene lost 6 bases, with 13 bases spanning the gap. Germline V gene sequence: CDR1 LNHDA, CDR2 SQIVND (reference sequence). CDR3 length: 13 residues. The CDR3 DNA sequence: TGTGCCAGTAGTCCACAGGGTTTTGATGGCTACACCTTC. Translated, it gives CASSPQGFDGYTF.

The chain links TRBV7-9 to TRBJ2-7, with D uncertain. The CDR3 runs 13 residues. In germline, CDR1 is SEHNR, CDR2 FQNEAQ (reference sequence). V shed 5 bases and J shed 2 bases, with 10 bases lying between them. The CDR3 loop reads CASSPYNAYEQYF. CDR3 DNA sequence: TGTGCCAGCAGCCCCTATAATGCCTACGAGCAGTACTTC.

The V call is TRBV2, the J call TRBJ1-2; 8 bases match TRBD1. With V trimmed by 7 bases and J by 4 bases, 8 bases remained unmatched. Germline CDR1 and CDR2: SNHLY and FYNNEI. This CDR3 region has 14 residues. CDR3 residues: CASTRTGSSYGYTF. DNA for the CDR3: TGTGCCAGCACCCGGACAGGGTCGAGCTATGGCTACACCTTC.

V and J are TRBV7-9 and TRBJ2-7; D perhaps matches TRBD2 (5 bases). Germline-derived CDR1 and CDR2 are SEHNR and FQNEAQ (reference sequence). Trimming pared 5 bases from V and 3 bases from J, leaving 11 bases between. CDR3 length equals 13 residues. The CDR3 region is CASSPRAIYEQYF. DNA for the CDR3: TGTGCCAGCAGCCCGAGGGCTATCTACGAGCAGTACTTC.

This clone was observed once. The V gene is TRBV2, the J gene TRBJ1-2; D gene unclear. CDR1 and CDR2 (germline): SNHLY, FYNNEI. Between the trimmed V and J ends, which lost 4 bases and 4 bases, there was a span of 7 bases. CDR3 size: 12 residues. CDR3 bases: TGTGCCAGCAGTGGGGGTGGCTATGGCTACACCTTC. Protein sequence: CASSGGGYGYTF.

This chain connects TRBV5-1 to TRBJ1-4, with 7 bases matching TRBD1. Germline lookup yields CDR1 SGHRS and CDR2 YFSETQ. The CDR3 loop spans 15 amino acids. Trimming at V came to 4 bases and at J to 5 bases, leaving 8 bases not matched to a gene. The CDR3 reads CASSIRDSRNEKLFF. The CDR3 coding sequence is TGCGCCAGCAGCATCCGGGACAGCCGAAATGAAAAACTGTTTTTT.